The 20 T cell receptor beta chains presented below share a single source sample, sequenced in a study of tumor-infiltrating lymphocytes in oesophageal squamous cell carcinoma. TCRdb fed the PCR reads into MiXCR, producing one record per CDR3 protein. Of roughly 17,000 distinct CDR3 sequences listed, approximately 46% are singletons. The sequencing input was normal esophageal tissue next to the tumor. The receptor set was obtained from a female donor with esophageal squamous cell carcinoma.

The CDR3 DNA is TGCGCCAGCAGCTTGAGGCGGTCTAATGAAAAACTGTTTTTT. As protein: CASSLRRSNEKLFF. The chain employs TRBV5-1 and TRBJ1-4, with D uncertain. V shed 1 base and J shed 3 bases, with 7 bases lying between them. The V gene's germline CDR1 is SGHRS and CDR2 YFSETQ. The CDR3 is 14 residues long.

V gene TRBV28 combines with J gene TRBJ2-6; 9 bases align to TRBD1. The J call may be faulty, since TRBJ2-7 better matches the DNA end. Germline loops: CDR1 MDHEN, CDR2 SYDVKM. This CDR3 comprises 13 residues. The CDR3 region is CASRGTGIMEQYF. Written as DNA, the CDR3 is TGTGCCAGCAGAGGGACAGGGATTATGGAGCAGTACTTC.

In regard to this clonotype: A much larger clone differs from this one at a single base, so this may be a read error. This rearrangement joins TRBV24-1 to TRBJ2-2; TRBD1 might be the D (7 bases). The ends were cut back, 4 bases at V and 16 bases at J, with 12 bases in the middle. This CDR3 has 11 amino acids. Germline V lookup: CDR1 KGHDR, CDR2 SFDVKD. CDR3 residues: CATSDPRDRFF. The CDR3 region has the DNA TGTGCCACCAGTGACCCGCGGGACAGGTTTTTT.

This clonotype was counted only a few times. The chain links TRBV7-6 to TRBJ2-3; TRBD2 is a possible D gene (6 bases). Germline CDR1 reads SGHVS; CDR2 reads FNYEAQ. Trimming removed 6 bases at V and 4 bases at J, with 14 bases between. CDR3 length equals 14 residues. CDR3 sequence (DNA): TGTGCCAGCAGGCCACTAGCCCAGGCAGATACGCAGTATTTT. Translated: CASRPLAQADTQYF.

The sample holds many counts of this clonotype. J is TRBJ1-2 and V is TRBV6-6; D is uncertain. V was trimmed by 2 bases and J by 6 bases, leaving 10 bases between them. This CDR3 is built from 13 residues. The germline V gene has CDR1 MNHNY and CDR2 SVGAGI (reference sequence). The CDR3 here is CASSYGGSDGYTF. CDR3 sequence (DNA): TGTGCCAGCAGTTACGGAGGGTCGGATGGCTACACCTTC.

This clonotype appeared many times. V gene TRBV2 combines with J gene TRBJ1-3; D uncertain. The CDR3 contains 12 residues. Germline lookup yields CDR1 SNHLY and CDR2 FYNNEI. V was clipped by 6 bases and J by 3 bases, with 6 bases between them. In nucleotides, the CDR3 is TGTGCCAGCAGCCCTGATGGAAACACCATATATTTT. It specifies CASSPDGNTIYF. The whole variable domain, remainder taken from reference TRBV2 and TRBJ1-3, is EPEVTQTPSHQVTQMGQEVILRCVPISNHLYFYWYRQILGQKVEFLVSFYNNEISEKSEIFDDQFSVERPDGSNFTLKIRSTKLEDSAMYFCASSPDGNTIYFGEGSWLTVV.

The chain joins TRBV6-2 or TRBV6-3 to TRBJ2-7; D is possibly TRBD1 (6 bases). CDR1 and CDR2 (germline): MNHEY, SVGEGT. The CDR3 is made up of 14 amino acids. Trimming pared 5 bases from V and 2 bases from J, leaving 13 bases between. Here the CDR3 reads CASSQPGHPYEQYF. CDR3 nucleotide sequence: TGTGCCAGCAGTCAACCGGGACATCCCTACGAGCAGTACTTC.

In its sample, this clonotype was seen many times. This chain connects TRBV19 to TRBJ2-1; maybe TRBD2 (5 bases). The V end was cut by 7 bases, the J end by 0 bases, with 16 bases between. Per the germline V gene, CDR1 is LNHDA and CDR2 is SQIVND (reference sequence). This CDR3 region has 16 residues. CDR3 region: CASNLSPSFSYNEQFF. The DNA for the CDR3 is TGTGCCAGTAACTTATCCCCTAGCTTCTCCTACAATGAGCAGTTCTTC.

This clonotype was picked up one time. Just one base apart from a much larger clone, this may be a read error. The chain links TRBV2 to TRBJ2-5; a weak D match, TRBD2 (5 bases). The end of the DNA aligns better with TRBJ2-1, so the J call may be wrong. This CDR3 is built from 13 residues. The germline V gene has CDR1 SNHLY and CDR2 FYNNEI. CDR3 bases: TGTGCCAGCCTTCCGCCTCCGTCGGGGGAGCAGTTCTTC. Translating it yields CASLPPPSGEQFF.

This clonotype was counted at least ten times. The CDR3 DNA reads as TGTGCCAGCAGCTCGAGACGGATCTATGGCTACACCTTC. Translation: CASSSRRIYGYTF. The gene calls are TRBV11-2 and TRBJ1-2; D is uncertain. CDR1 is SGHAT and CDR2 is FQNNGV in the germline V gene. The CDR3 contains 13 residues. Trimming shortened V by 4 bases and J by 4 bases, and 10 bases separated the two germline ends.

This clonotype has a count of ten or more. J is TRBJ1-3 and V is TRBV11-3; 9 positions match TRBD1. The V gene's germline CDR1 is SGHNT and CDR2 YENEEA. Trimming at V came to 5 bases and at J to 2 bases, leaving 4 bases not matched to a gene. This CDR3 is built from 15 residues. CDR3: CASSPGQGPGNTIYF. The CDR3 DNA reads TGTGCCAGCAGCCCCGGACAGGGGCCTGGAAACACCATATATTTT. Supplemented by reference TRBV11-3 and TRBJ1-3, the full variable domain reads EAGVVQSPRYKIIEKKQPVAFWCNPISGHNTLYWYLQNLGQGPELLIRYENEEAVDDSQLPKDRFSAERLKGVDSTLKIQPAELGDSAVYLCASSPGQGPGNTIYFGEGSWLTVV.

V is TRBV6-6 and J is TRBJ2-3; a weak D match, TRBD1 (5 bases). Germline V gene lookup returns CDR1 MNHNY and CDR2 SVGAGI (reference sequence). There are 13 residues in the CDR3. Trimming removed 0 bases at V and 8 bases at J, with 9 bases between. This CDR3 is CASSYSKGVTQYF. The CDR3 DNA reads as TGTGCCAGCAGTTACTCGAAAGGGGTTACGCAGTATTTT.

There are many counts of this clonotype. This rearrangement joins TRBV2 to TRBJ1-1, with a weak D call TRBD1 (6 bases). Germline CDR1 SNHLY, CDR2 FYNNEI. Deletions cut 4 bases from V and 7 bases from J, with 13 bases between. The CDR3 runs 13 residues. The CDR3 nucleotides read TGTGCCAGCAGTGCGGACGAAGGGGGTGAAGCTTTCTTT. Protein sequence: CASSADEGGEAFF.

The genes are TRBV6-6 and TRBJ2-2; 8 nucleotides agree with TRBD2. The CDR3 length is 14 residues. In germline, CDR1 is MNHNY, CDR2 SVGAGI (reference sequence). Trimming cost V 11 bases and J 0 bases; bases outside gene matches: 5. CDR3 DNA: TGTGCCGGGAATAGCGGGACGAACACCGGGGAGCTGTTTTTT. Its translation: CAGNSGTNTGELFF.

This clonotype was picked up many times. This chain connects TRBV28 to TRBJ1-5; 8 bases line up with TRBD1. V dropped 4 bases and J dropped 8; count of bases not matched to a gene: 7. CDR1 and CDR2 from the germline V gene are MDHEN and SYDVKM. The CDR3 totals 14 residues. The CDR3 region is CASSSIGQGEPQHF. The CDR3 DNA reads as TGTGCCAGCAGTTCCATTGGACAGGGTGAGCCCCAGCATTTT. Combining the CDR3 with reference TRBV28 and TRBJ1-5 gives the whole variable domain DVKVTQSSRYLVKRTGEKVFLECVQDMDHENMFWYRQDPGLGLRLIYFSYDVKMKEKGDIPEGYSVSREKKERFSLILESASTNQTSMYLCASSSIGQGEPQHFGDGTRLSIL.

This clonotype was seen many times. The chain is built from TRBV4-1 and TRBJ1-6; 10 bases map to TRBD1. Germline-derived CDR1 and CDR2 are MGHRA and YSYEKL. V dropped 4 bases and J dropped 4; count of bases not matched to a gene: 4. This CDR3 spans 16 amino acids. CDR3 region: CASSLGTGEYNSPLHF. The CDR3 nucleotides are TGCGCCAGCAGCCTTGGGACAGGGGAGTATAATTCACCCCTCCACTTT.

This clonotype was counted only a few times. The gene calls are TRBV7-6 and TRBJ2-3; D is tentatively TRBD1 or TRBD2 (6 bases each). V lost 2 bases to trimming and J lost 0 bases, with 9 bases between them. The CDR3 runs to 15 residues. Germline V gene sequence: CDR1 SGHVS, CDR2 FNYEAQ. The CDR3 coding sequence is TGTGCCAGCAGCTTAAGGGGGGTTAGCACAGATACGCAGTATTTT. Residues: CASSLRGVSTDTQYF.

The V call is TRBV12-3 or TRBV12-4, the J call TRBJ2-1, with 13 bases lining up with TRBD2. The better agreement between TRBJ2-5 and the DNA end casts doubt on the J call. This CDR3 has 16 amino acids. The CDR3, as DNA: TGTGCCAGCAGTCAAATTGGACTAGCGGGAGTAGAGACCCAGTACTTC. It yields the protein CASSQIGLAGVETQYF.

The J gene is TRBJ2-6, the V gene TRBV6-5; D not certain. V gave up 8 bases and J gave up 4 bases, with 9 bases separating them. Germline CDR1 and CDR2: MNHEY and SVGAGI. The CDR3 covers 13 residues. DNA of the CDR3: TGTGCCAGCTCGGCCACCGGGGCCAACGTCCTGACTTTC. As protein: CASSATGANVLTF.

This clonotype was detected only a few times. The CDR3 nucleotides are TGTGCCAGCAGCTTAGGGACAGGGGAGCAGTACTTC. Its translation is CASSLGTGEQYF. The chain joins TRBV7-8 to TRBJ2-3, with TRBD1 matching 8 bases. The J call may be faulty, since TRBJ2-7 better matches the DNA end. Germline-derived CDR1 and CDR2 are SGHVS and FQNEAQ. The CDR3 spans 12 residues.